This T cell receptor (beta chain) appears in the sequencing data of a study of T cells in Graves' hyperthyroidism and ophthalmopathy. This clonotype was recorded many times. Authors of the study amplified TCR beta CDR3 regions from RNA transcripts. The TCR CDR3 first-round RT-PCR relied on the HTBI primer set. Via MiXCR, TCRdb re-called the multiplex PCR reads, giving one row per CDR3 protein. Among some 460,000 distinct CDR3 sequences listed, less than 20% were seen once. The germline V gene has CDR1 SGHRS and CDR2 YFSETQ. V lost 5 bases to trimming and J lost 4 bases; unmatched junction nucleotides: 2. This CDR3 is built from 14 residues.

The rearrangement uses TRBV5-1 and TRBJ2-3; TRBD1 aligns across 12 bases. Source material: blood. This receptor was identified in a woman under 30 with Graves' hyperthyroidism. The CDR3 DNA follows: TGCGCCAGCAGTAGGGACAGGGGGCCAGATACGCAGTATTTT. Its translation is CASSRDRGPDTQYF.